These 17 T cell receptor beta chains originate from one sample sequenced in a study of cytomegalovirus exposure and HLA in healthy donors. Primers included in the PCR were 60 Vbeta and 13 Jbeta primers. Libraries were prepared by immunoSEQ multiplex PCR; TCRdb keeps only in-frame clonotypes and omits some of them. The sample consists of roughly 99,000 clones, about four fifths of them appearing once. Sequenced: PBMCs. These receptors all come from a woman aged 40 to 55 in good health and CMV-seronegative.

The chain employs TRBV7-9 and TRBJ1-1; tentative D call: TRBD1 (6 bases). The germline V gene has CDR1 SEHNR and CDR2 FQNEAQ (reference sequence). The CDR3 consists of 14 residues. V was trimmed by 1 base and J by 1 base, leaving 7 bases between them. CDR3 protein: CASSLEGGNTEAFF. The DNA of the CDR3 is TGTGCCAGCAGCTTAGAAGGGGGGAACACTGAAGCTTTCTTT.

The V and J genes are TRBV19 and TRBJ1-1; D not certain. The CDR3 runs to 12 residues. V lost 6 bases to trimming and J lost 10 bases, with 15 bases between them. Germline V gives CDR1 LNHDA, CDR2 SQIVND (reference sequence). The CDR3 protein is CASSHPLIGAFF. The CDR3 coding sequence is TGTGCCAGTAGCCATCCACTGATTGGAGCTTTCTTT.

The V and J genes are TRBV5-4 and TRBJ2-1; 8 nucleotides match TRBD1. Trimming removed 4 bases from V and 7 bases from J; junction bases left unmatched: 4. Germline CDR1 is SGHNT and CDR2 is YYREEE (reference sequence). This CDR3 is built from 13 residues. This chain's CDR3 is CASSRTGLNEQFF. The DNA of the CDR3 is TGTGCCAGCAGCCGGACAGGGTTAAATGAGCAGTTCTTC.

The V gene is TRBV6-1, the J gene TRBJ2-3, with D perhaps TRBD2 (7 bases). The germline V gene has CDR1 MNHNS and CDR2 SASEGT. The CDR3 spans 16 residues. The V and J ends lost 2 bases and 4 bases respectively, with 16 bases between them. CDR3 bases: TGTGCCAGCAGTGAAAGGGGCGGGGGCACGGCAGATACGCAGTATTTT. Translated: CASSERGGGTADTQYF.

The CDR3 sequence is CASSVAPSGSTDTQYF. The CDR3 coding sequence is TGTGCCAGCAGCGTAGCACCCAGCGGGAGCACAGATACGCAGTATTTT. The chain couples TRBV9 to TRBJ2-3; D may be TRBD2 (6 bases). Germline V gene sequence: CDR1 SGDLS, CDR2 YYNGEE. V was clipped by 0 bases and J by 0 bases, with 11 bases between them. CDR3 length: 16 amino acids.

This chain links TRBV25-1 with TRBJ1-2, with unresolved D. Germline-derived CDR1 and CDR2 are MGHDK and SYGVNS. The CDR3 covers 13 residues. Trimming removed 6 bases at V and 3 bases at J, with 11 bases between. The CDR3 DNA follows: TGTGCCAGCAGCGGAGGGTCGGACTATGGCTACACCTTC. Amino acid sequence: CASSGGSDYGYTF.

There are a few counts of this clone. The CDR3, as DNA: TGTGCCAGCAGCTTAACAGGGTCGATCAATGAGCAGTTCTTC. Amino acids: CASSLTGSINEQFF. This rearrangement joins TRBV5-4 to TRBJ2-1; D may be TRBD1 (6 bases). The V end lost 2 bases, the J end lost 6 bases, and 12 bases lay between the germline ends. Germline V lookup: CDR1 SGHNT, CDR2 YYREEE (reference sequence). The CDR3 is made up of 14 amino acids.

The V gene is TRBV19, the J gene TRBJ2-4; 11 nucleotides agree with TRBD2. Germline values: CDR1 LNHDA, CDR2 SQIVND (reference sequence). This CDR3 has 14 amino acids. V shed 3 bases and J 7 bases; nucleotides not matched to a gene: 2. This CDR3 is CASSMTSGANIQYF. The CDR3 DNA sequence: TGTGCCAGTAGTATGACTAGCGGGGCCAACATTCAGTACTTC.

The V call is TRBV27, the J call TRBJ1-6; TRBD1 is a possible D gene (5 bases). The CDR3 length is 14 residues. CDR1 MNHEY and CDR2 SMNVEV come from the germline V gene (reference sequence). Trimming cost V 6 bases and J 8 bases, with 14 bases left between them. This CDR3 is CASSSRGGHSPLHF. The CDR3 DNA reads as TGTGCCAGCAGCTCACGCGGGGGTCATTCACCCCTCCACTTT.

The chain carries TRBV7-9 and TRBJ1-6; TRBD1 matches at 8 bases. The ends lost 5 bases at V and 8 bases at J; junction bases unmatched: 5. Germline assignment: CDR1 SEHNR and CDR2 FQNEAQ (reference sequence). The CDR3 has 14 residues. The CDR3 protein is CASSVGQGHSPLHF. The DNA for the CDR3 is TGTGCCAGCAGCGTCGGACAGGGTCATTCACCCCTCCACTTT.

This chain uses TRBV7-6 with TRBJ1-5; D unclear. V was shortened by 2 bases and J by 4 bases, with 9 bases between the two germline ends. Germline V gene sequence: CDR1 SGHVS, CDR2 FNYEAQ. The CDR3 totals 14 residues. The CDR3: CASSLPGSNQPQHF. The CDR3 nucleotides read TGTGCCAGCAGCTTACCGGGGAGTAATCAGCCCCAGCATTTT. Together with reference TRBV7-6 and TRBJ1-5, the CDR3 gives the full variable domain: GAGVSQSPRYKVTKRGQDVALRCDPISGHVSLYWYRQALGQGPEFLTYFNYEAQQDKSGLPNDRFSAERPEGSISTLTIQRTEQRDSAMYRCASSLPGSNQPQHFGDGTRLSIL.

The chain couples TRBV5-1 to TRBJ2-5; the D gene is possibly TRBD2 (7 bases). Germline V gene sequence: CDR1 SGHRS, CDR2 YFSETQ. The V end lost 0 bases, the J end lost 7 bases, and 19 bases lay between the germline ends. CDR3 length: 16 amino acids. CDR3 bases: TGCGCCAGCAGCTTGGGCGGTGCGGGGGCCCTAGCGACCCAGTACTTC. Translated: CASSLGGAGALATQYF.

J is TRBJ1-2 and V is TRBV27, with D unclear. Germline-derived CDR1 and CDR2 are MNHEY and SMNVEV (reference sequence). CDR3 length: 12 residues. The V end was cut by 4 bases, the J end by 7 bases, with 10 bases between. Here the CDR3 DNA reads TGTGCCAGCAGTTCCAGCGGGCGTGGCTACACCTTC. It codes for CASSSSGRGYTF.

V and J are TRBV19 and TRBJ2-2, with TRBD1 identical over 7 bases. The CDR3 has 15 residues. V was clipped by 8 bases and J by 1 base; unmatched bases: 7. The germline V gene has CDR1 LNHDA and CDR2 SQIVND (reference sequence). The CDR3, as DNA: TGTGCCAGTGGTCCCGGGACAGTGAACACCGGGGAGCTGTTTTTT. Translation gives CASGPGTVNTGELFF. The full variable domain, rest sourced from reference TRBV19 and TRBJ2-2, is DGGITQSPKYLFRKEGQNVTLSCEQNLNHDAMYWYRQDPGQGLRLIYYSQIVNDFQKGDIAEGYSVSREKKESFPLTVTSAQKNPTAFYLCASGPGTVNTGELFFGEGSRLTVL.

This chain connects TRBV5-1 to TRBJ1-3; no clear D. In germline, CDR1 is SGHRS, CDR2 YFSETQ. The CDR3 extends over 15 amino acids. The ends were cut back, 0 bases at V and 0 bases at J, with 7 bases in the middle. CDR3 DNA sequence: TGCGCCAGCAGCTTGGGGGCCCTCTCTGGAAACACCATATATTTT. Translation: CASSLGALSGNTIYF.

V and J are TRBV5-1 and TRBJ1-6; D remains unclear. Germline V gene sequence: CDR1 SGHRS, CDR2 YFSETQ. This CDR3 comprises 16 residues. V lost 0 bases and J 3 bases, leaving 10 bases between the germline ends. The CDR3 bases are TGCGCCAGCAGCTTGGCAGGTGACCTCTATAATTCACCCCTCCACTTT. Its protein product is CASSLAGDLYNSPLHF.

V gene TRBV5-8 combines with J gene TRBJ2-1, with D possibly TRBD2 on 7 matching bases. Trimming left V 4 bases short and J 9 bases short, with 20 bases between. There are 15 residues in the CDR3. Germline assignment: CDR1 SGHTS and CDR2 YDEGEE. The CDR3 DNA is TGTGCCAGCAGCCCGCTTGGAGGGGGGGCCATTGAGCAGTTCTTC. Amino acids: CASSPLGGGAIEQFF.